These 12 T cell receptor beta chains share one sample of origin, sequenced in a study of blood T cells in healthy people across ages. With a J-beta primer mix and a sample-barcoded 5' primer, a second PCR ran about 6 to 11 cycles. TCRdb re-derived calls from the 5' RACE reads in MiXCR, one entry per CDR3 protein. The table lists around 1,900,000 distinct CDR3 sequences, about two fifths of them singletons. The material sequenced was blood. Receptors originate from a human donor in good health.

CDR3 DNA: TGCAGTGCTAGAGTCGGGGATGGCTACACCTTC. It specifies CSARVGDGYTF. This chain joins TRBV20-1 and TRBJ1-2, with D unresolved. The V gene's germline CDR1 is DFQATT and CDR2 SNEGSKA (reference sequence). The CDR3 is 11 residues long. V was trimmed by 1 base and J by 6 bases, leaving 6 bases between them.

The chain couples TRBV7-8 to TRBJ2-7, with D possibly being TRBD1 (5 bases). The CDR3 contains 14 residues. The ends were cut back, 5 bases at V and 0 bases at J, with 11 bases in the middle. The germline V gene encodes CDR1 SGHVS and CDR2 FQNEAQ. DNA of the CDR3: TGTGCCAGCAGCAACAGACAGCACTCCTACGAGCAGTACTTC. The encoded protein is CASSNRQHSYEQYF. The full variable domain, in which reference TRBV7-8 and TRBJ2-7 provide the parts outside the CDR3, is GAGVSQSPRYKVAKRGQDVALRCDPISGHVSLFWYQQALGQGPEFLTYFQNEAQLDKSGLPSDRFFAERPEGSVSTLKIQRTQQEDSAVYLCASSNRQHSYEQYFGPGTRLTVT.

The chain carries TRBV7-2 and TRBJ2-7; unclear D gene. The germline V and J ends were trimmed by 1 base and 5 bases, with 12 bases remaining between them. The CDR3 has 14 amino acids. Germline loops: CDR1 SGHTA, CDR2 FQGNSA. The CDR3 region is CASSLGPTYHEQYF. CDR3 nucleotides: TGTGCCAGCAGCTTAGGACCCACCTACCACGAGCAGTACTTC. The full variable domain, rest sourced from reference TRBV7-2 and TRBJ2-7, is GAGVSQSPSNKVTEKGKDVELRCDPISGHTALYWYRQSLGQGLEFLIYFQGNSAPDKSGLPSDRFSAERTGGSVSTLTIQRTQQEDSAVYLCASSLGPTYHEQYFGPGTRLTVT.

The chain is built from TRBV7-9 and TRBJ2-5; D gene uncertain. The CDR3 covers 14 residues. V dropped 1 base and J dropped 2 bases, with 8 bases sitting between them. Looked up from germline, CDR1 is SEHNR and CDR2 is FQNEAQ (reference sequence). The CDR3 DNA reads as TGTGCCAGCAGCTTAGATTTCCCACAAGAGACCCAGTACTTC. Its protein product is CASSLDFPQETQYF.

The rearrangement uses TRBV19 and TRBJ2-7; perhaps TRBD2 as D (7 bases). From germline, CDR1 is LNHDA and CDR2 SQIVND (reference sequence). The CDR3 consists of 16 residues. V was pared by 4 bases and J by 1 base, with 17 bases between. Here the CDR3 reads CASSNWGRGQSYEQYF. The CDR3 DNA reads as TGTGCCAGTAGTAACTGGGGGCGGGGGCAGTCCTACGAGCAGTACTTC.

This clonotype was detected only a few times. V usage is TRBV29-1 and J usage is TRBJ2-1, with a tentative D call TRBD1 (6 bases). The CDR3 runs to 17 residues. Trimming left V 4 bases short and J 0 bases short, with 19 bases between. Per germline, CDR1 SQVTM and CDR2 ANQGSEA. DNA of the CDR3: TGCAGCGTTGTACCACGCCGGGACACCAGCTCCTACAATGAGCAGTTCTTC. Translated, it gives CSVVPRRDTSSYNEQFF.

The rearrangement joins TRBV11-2 to TRBJ2-3; D is uncertain. Germline CDR1 reads SGHAT; CDR2 reads FQNNGV. This CDR3 spans 11 amino acids. Trimming took off 9 bases at V and 1 base at J, with 5 bases between the two ends. CDR3 DNA sequence: TGTGCCAGTGCCCGCACAGATACGCAGTATTTT. As protein: CASARTDTQYF. Supplemented by reference TRBV11-2 and TRBJ2-3, the full variable domain reads EAGVAQSPRYKIIEKRQSVAFWCNPISGHATLYWYQQILGQGPKLLIQFQNNGVVDDSQLPKDRFSAERLKGVDSTLKIQPAKLEDSAVYLCASARTDTQYFGPGTRLTVL.

This clonotype was counted once. V gene TRBV5-1 combines with J gene TRBJ2-2, with D unclear. The CDR3 consists of 14 residues. The ends were cut back, 5 bases at V and 0 bases at J, with 8 bases in the middle. In germline, CDR1 is SGHRS, CDR2 YFSETQ. CDR3: CASRELSNTGELFF. CDR3 DNA sequence: TGCGCCAGCAGGGAGCTCTCGAACACCGGGGAGCTGTTTTTT.

Comments on this clonotype: One junction end disagrees with the germline gene, perhaps due to a read error. The V and J genes are TRBV14 and TRBJ2-2, with TRBD1 matching 8 bases. Per the germline V gene, CDR1 is SGHDN and CDR2 is FVKESK. The CDR3 has 19 amino acids. The CDR3 bases are TGTGCCAGCAGCCATTTTGGTTTCCTGACAGGGGAGAAAGGCGGGGAGCGGTTTTTT. Translation: CASSHFGFLTGEKGGERFF.

This clonotype occurred a few times. The V gene is TRBV5-1, the J gene TRBJ1-2; D call uncertain. Trimming left V 0 bases short and J 2 bases short, with 14 bases between. CDR3 length equals 16 residues. CDR1 and CDR2 from the germline V gene are SGHRS and YFSETQ. The CDR3 sequence is CASSLDPTPPNYGYTF. CDR3 in DNA: TGCGCCAGCAGCTTGGACCCCACGCCGCCCAACTATGGCTACACCTTC.

This clonotype occurred a few times. This sequence joins TRBV6-5 and TRBJ1-6; D ambiguous. Per germline, CDR1 MNHEY and CDR2 SVGAGI. The length of the CDR3 is 13 residues. Trimming left V 3 bases short and J 13 bases short, with 13 bases between. The CDR3 DNA sequence: TGTGCCAGCAGTTATAGCACCGAGGGCCCCCTCCACTTT. It specifies CASSYSTEGPLHF.

The chain links TRBV20-1 to TRBJ2-1; possibly TRBD2 for D (7 bases). V dropped 1 base and J dropped 1 base, with 14 bases sitting between them. Germline CDR1 and CDR2: DFQATT and SNEGSKA (reference sequence). The CDR3 loop spans 16 amino acids. The CDR3 DNA reads as TGCAGTGCTAGAGCTTTAAGGGGGGGGTCCTACAATGAGCAGTTCTTC. Translation: CSARALRGGSYNEQFF.